This is a list of T cell receptor beta chains from one sample in a study of human T cells and chemical hapten exposure. TCRdb processed the RACE reads anew with MiXCR; each CDR3 protein has one entry. In the table there are tens of thousands of distinct CDR3 sequences, around 12% of which are singletons. Sequencing was performed on whole blood, taken in connection with sensitization to the hapten diphenylcyclopropenone (DPC). The receptor source for this set is a young woman with alopecia areata. Some clones in this sample may be carry-over from other donors' samples. Each CDR3 is given without its conserved first and last residue. Size is omitted from some rows. Given values are once, few, many or a class for expanded clones.

many	TRBV20-1	TRBJ2-3	SAPRPYDTDTQY
few	TRBV7-2	TRBJ2-5	ASSLVAGEETQY
-	TRBV19	TRBJ1-5	ASRSGQSNQPQH
-	TRBV7-2	TRBJ2-1	ASSLEVTLQNNEQF
many	TRBV7-9	TRBJ2-3	ASSLDGVTSTDTQY
-	TRBV5-1	TRBJ2-1	ASSERSGTSGGNEQF
-	TRBV7-9	TRBJ2-7	ASSPNKRTSAVQY
many	TRBV21-1	TRBJ1-5	ASSVTRWNQPQH
-	TRBV28	TRBJ2-7	ASSRGQPYEQY
-	TRBV10-3	TRBJ2-1	ATRYGSGASSYNEQF
-	TRBV20-1	TRBJ2-7	SARGTTYEQY